A single T cell receptor (beta chain) is shown here with its context. This table comes from immunoSEQ multiplex PCR, and its TCRdb copy is limited to in-frame clones, with some not included. The table shows 15,000 to 20,000 clones, with more than 65% occurring only once. The germline V gene encodes CDR1 MNHEY and CDR2 SMNVEV (reference sequence). V lost 5 bases and J 3 bases, leaving 8 bases between the germline ends. The CDR3 covers 13 residues. The data belong to a study of PD-1 and CTLA-4 blockade in melanoma. The chain links TRBV27 to TRBJ1-5, with D unresolved. Sequenced material: CD8+ T cells from peripheral blood, taken before anti-PD-1 treatment. The sequence was collected from a human donor with melanoma. The CDR3 nucleotides read TGTGCCAGCAGTCTATGGAACAATCAGCCCCAGCATTTT. Amino acid sequence: CASSLWNNQPQHF.